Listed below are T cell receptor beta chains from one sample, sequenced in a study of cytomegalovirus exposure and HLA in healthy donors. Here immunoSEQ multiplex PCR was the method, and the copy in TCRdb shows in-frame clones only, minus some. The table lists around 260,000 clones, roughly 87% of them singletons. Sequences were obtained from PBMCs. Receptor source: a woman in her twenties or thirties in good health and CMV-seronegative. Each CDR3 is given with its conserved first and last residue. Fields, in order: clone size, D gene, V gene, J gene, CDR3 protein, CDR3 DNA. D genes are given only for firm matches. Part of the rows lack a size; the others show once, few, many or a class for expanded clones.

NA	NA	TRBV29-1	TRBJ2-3	CSVENRGFGVADTQYF	TGCAGCGTTGAGAATCGGGGCTTTGGGGTCGCGGATACGCAGTATTTT
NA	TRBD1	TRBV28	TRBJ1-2	CASSLQGADGYTF	TGTGCCAGCAGTTTACAGGGGGCAGATGGCTACACCTTC
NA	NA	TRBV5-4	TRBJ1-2	CASSSPAQSFNYGYTF	TGTGCCAGCAGCAGCCCGGCACAGTCTTTTAACTATGGCTACACCTTC
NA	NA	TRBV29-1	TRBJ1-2	CSVDYPRYGYTF	TGCAGCGTTGATTACCCTAGGTATGGCTACACCTTC
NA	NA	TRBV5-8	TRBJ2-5	CASSFGLYQETQYF	TGTGCCAGCAGCTTTGGACTGTACCAAGAGACCCAGTACTTC
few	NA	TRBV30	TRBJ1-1	CAWSVLTLRNTEAFF	TGTGCCTGGAGTGTACTGACATTACGGAACACTGAAGCTTTCTTT
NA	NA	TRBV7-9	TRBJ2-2	CASEAAGPNTGELFF	TGTGCCAGCGAGGCGGCGGGACCGAACACCGGGGAGCTGTTTTTT
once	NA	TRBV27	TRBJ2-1	CASSLSGGSYNEQFF	TGTGCCAGCAGTTTATCAGGGGGGAGCTACAATGAGCAGTTCTTC
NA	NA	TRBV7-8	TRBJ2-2	CASKTGWGNTGELFF	TGTGCCAGCAAAACGGGATGGGGGAACACCGGGGAGCTGTTTTTT
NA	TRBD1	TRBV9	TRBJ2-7	CASSVGGQGVYEQYF	TGTGCCAGCAGCGTAGGAGGACAGGGTGTTTACGAGCAGTACTTC
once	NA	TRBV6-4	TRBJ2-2	CASSLGPTGELFF	TGTGCCAGCAGTTTGGGGCCTACCGGGGAGCTGTTTTTT
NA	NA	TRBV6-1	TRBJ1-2	CASSEAHRGVGDGYTF	TGTGCCAGCAGTGAAGCGCACCGGGGAGTTGGAGATGGCTACACCTTC
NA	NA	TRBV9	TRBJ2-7	CASSPKYSSYEQYF	TGTGCCAGCTCTCCTAAATATTCCTCCTACGAGCAGTACTTC
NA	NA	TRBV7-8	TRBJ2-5	CASPAQYF	TGTGCCAGCCCGGCCCAGTACTTC
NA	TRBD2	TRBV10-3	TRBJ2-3	CAISDPSGGSTDTQYF	TGTGCCATCAGTGACCCTAGCGGGGGAAGCACAGATACGCAGTATTTT
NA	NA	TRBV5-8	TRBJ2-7	CASKARGKSYEQYF	TGTGCCAGCAAGGCAAGAGGGAAATCCTACGAGCAGTACTTC
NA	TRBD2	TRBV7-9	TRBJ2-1	CASSLDEASSGAYNEQFF	TGTGCCAGCAGCTTAGACGAAGCTTCTAGCGGAGCCTACAATGAGCAGTTCTTC
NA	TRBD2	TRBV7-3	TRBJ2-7	CASSLPDSGSHEQYF	TGTGCCAGCAGCTTACCCGATAGCGGGAGTCACGAGCAGTACTTC
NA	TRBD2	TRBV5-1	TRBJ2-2	CASSSSGVPNTGELFF	TGCGCCAGCAGCTCTAGCGGGGTTCCTAACACCGGGGAGCTGTTTTTT
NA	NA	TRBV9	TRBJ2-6	CASSVLAGSSGANVLTF	TGTGCCAGCAGCGTTCTAGCAGGGTCCTCTGGGGCCAACGTCCTGACTTTC
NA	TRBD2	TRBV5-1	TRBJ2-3	CASSFGRVGTDTQYF	TGCGCCAGCAGCTTTGGGAGGGTCGGCACAGATACGCAGTATTTT
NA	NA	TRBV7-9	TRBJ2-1	CASSPLSYEQFF	TGTGCCAGCAGCCCTCTCTCCTATGAGCAGTTCTTC
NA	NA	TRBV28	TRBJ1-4	CASSSPGSLNEKLFF	TGTGCCAGCAGTTCCCCGGGGTCGCTTAATGAAAAACTGTTTTTT
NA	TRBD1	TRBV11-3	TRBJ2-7	CASSLGTGGFYEQYF	TGTGCCAGCAGCCTCGGGACAGGGGGCTTCTACGAGCAGTACTTC
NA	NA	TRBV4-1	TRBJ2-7	CASSQVEPRTGGYYEQYF	TGCGCCAGCAGCCAAGTAGAGCCTCGAACCGGGGGATACTACGAGCAGTACTTC
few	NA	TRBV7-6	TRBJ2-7	CASSRTDSSYEQYF	TGTGCCAGCAGCCGGACGGACAGCTCCTACGAGCAGTACTTC
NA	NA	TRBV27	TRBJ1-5	CASSLVGGQGVLAQHF	TGTGCCAGCAGCTTGGTAGGGGGGCAGGGCGTTTTGGCCCAGCATTTT
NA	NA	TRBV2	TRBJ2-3	CASRDWDQSTDTQYF	TGTGCCAGCAGGGACTGGGACCAGTCCACAGATACGCAGTATTTT
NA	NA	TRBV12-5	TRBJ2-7	CASGPRFYEQYF	TGTGCTAGTGGTCCGCGCTTCTACGAGCAGTACTTC
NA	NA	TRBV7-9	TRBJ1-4	CASTNSSRARNEKLFF	TGTGCCAGCACCAATTCAAGCAGGGCCCGTAATGAAAAACTGTTTTTT
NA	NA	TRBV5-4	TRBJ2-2	CASSPSPTPGGTGELFF	TGTGCCAGCAGCCCTAGCCCGACTCCCGGAGGGACCGGGGAGCTGTTTTTT
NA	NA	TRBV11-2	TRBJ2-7	CASSLNRISSYEQYF	TGTGCCAGCAGCTTAAACAGGATCAGCTCCTACGAGCAGTACTTC
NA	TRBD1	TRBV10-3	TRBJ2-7	CAISTGQKSYEQYF	TGTGCCATCAGCACGGGACAGAAGTCCTACGAGCAGTACTTC
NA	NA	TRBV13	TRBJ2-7	CASSHGATYEQYF	TGTGCCAGCAGCCACGGGGCAACCTACGAGCAGTACTTC
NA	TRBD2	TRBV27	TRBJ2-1	CASSFPGLAGYNEQFF	TGTGCCAGCAGTTTCCCCGGACTAGCGGGGTACAATGAGCAGTTCTTC
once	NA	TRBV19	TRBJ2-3	CASKSGPSTDTQYF	TGTGCCAGTAAATCGGGACCTAGCACAGATACGCAGTATTTT
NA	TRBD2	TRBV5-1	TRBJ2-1	CASSTPGLASNEQFF	TGCGCCAGCAGTACGCCGGGACTAGCAAGCAATGAGCAGTTCTTC